The clone carrying this TCR beta chain was found many times. From germline, CDR1 is SGHVS and CDR2 FQNEAQ. The CDR3 consists of 15 residues. The ends were cut back, 2 bases at V and 7 bases at J, with 17 bases in the middle. The sample comes from a study of identical twins' blood T cells. A previously described protocol, modified, built RNA-based TCR cDNA libraries. Using its own MiXCR run on the 5' RACE reads, TCRdb lists one record per CDR3 protein. The table lists 350,000 to 400,000 distinct CDR3 sequences, roughly 30% of them singletons, with 6% to 7% in the top ten. The V call is TRBV7-8, the J call TRBJ1-1; the D gene is possibly TRBD1 (5 bases). The sequence derives from a woman between 18 and 55 years old in good health. Sequencing was performed on PBMCs. This CDR3 is CASSLPPRGVDEAFF. The CDR3 nucleotides are TGTGCCAGCAGCTTACCCCCTCGAGGGGTGGATGAAGCTTTCTTT.